Listed here are 29 T cell receptor beta chains from one sample, sequenced in a study of beta chain features in type 1 diabetes. Expressed TCRB transcripts were sequenced because the isolated RNA had all been reverse transcribed beforehand. Measured with immunoSEQ multiplex PCR; TCRdb has only the in-frame clones, and not every one. The profile covers about 210,000 clones, with under 13% appearing a single time and 1% to 1.5% taken by the ten largest. Sequenced sample: central memory CD4+ T cells from blood. All receptors derive from a man aged 18 to 30 in good health.

This clone came up many times. The rearrangement joins TRBV23-1 to TRBJ2-7, with TRBD2 matching over 16 bases. TRBV23-1 carries the ORF label, with uncertain function. CDR3 size: 24 residues. V lost 2 bases, J lost 5 bases, and 27 bases stayed unmatched. CDR3 loop: CASSQPQGDPPPGTSGRAHHEQYF. The CDR3 nucleotides read TGCGCCAGCAGTCAACCCCAGGGGGACCCTCCGCCCGGGACTAGCGGGAGGGCCCACCACGAGCAGTACTTC.

V usage is TRBV29-1 and J usage is TRBJ1-1; TRBD1 matches at 9 bases. With V trimmed by 7 bases and J by 2 bases, 5 bases remained unmatched. The germline CDR1 and CDR2 sequences are SQVTM and ANQGSEA. The CDR3 covers 13 residues. This CDR3 reads CSGHRGPNTEAFF. CDR3 DNA: TGCAGCGGGCACAGGGGGCCAAACACTGAAGCTTTCTTT.

This clone has a handful of counts. The chain has TRBV10-3 and TRBJ2-7; D assignment may be TRBD1 or TRBD2 (5 bases each). Between the trimmed V and J ends, which lost 4 bases and 2 bases, there was a span of 12 bases. CDR3 length: 14 amino acids. Germline V gives CDR1 ENHRY, CDR2 SYGVKD. CDR3 DNA sequence: TGTGCCATCAGTGTATCGGTGGGGGCCTACGAGCAGTACTTC. Its protein is CAISVSVGAYEQYF.

The genes are TRBV9 and TRBJ2-3; 7 bases align to TRBD2. Trimming at V came to 0 bases and at J to 2 bases, leaving 9 bases not matched to a gene. The CDR3 is 17 amino acids. Germline CDR1 SGDLS, CDR2 YYNGEE. CDR3 DNA sequence: TGTGCCAGCAGCGTAGAGGACGGGACTATCTACACAGATACGCAGTATTTT. The encoded protein is CASSVEDGTIYTDTQYF.

V and J are TRBV19 and TRBJ2-1; the match to TRBD2 covers 7 bases. The CDR3 runs 17 residues. Germline V lookup: CDR1 LNHDA, CDR2 SQIVND (reference sequence). Trimming cost V 1 base and J 7 bases; bases outside gene matches: 13. As DNA, the CDR3 is TGTGCCAGTAGTATAGCCCTGACTAGCAGGAGCCTGAATGAGCAGTTCTTC. Its protein is CASSIALTSRSLNEQFF.

This clone appeared many times. The chain links TRBV7-2 to TRBJ2-3, with 8 bases that match TRBD1. The CDR3 has 13 residues. Germline V gene data show CDR1 as SGHTA and CDR2 as FQGNSA. V shed 5 bases and J 6 bases; nucleotides not matched to a gene: 4. CDR3 residues: CASSPDRGDTQYF. In DNA form, the CDR3 reads TGTGCCAGCAGCCCAGACAGGGGCGATACGCAGTATTTT.

This clone came up a few times. The J gene is TRBJ2-1, the V gene TRBV2; TRBD2 aligns across 9 bases. Per the germline V gene, CDR1 is SNHLY and CDR2 is FYNNEI. This CDR3 is 14 amino acids long. J lost 5 bases, V lost 10 bases, and 9 bases had no gene match. CDR3: CATSSGRTNNEQFF. The CDR3 nucleotides read TGTGCCACCTCAAGCGGGAGGACAAACAATGAGCAGTTCTTC.

This clone was counted only a few times. The rearrangement links TRBV30 to TRBJ1-1; 12 bases line up with TRBD1. V gave up 3 bases and J gave up 5 bases; unmatched junction bases: 4. The CDR3 sequence is 14 residues long. Germline CDR1 reads GTSNPN; CDR2 reads SVGIG (reference sequence). CDR3 sequence reads: CAWRRDRGRTEAFF. In DNA, the CDR3 is TGTGCCTGGAGACGGGACAGGGGGCGAACTGAAGCTTTCTTT.

The chain employs TRBV15 and TRBJ2-7; TRBD2 matches 10 bases. There are 14 residues in the CDR3. J was trimmed by 6 bases and V by 7 bases; bases with no gene match: 9. Germline lookup yields CDR1 LNHNV and CDR2 YYDKDF (reference sequence). The CDR3 protein is CATKPGLASREQYF. The CDR3 DNA follows: TGTGCCACCAAACCGGGACTAGCGAGCCGCGAGCAGTACTTC.

The chain recombines TRBV5-1 with TRBJ2-5, with 7 bases identical to TRBD1. CDR3 length: 14 amino acids. CDR1 is SGHRS, CDR2 YFSETQ, per germline. V shed 4 bases and J 5 bases; nucleotides not matched to a gene: 8. The CDR3 spells CASSLQGSWETQYF. The CDR3 nucleotides are TGCGCCAGCAGCCTACAGGGGAGTTGGGAGACCCAGTACTTC.

In its sample, this clone was seen many times. The chain is built from TRBV6-1 and TRBJ2-7, with D maybe TRBD2 (6 bases). Between the trimmed V and J ends, which lost 7 bases and 0 bases, there was a span of 16 bases. CDR1 and CDR2 from the germline V gene are MNHNS and SASEGT. The length of the CDR3 is 15 residues. The CDR3 is CASIGTFTASYEQYF. DNA of the CDR3: TGTGCCAGCATCGGGACTTTCACGGCCTCCTACGAGCAGTACTTC.

V usage is TRBV14 and J usage is TRBJ2-3; 11 bases map to TRBD2. The CDR3 is made up of 17 amino acids. Germline V lookup: CDR1 SGHDN, CDR2 FVKESK. With V trimmed by 4 bases and J by 4 bases, 10 bases remained unmatched. The CDR3 bases are TGTGCCAGCAGCCCTTACAGACTAGCGGGATCCTCAGATACGCAGTATTTT. It codes for CASSPYRLAGSSDTQYF. The whole variable domain, filled in from reference TRBV14 and TRBJ2-3, reads EAGVTQFPSHSVIEKGQTVTLRCDPISGHDNLYWYRRVMGKEIKFLLHFVKESKQDESGMPNNRFLAERTGGTYSTLKVQPAELEDSGVYFCASSPYRLAGSSDTQYFGPGTRLTVL.

This clone turned up a few times. The chain is built from TRBV10-1 and TRBJ2-5; D perhaps matches TRBD2 (7 bases). The CDR3 consists of 15 residues. Deletions cut 4 bases from V and 2 bases from J, with 14 bases between. From germline, CDR1 is WNHNN and CDR2 SYGVQD (reference sequence). CDR3 region: CASSARGAGQETQYF. DNA of the CDR3: TGCGCCAGCAGTGCCAGGGGAGCGGGGCAAGAGACCCAGTACTTC.

V gene TRBV5-4 combines with J gene TRBJ2-5, with D perhaps assigned TRBD1 or TRBD2 (5 bases each). Germline CDR1 and CDR2: SGHNT and YYREEE (reference sequence). This CDR3 has 14 amino acids. Trimming stripped 2 bases from V and 2 bases from J, with 10 bases between. CDR3 sequence (DNA): TGTGCCAGCAGCTTCCGGGGCCTGCAAGAGACCCAGTACTTC. As protein: CASSFRGLQETQYF.

This clone has a handful of counts. The rearrangement uses TRBV5-1 and TRBJ2-1, with 8 bases that match TRBD2. The CDR3 totals 14 residues. Germline V gene lookup returns CDR1 SGHRS and CDR2 YFSETQ. V lost 5 bases to trimming and J lost 7 bases; unmatched junction nucleotides: 8. DNA for the CDR3: TGCGCCAGCAGGGGACTAGTGGGACCTAATGAGCAGTTCTTC. Translating gives CASRGLVGPNEQFF.

The table lists this clone with many counts. The rearrangement joins TRBV29-1 to TRBJ1-4, with a tentative D call TRBD1 (6 bases). Germline V CDR1 and CDR2: SQVTM, ANQGSEA. V was pared by 4 bases and J by 3 bases, with 18 bases between. This CDR3 comprises 16 residues. This chain's CDR3 is CSVGGAGSSANEKLFF. The DNA for the CDR3 is TGCAGCGTTGGGGGGGCAGGTTCCTCCGCTAATGAAAAACTGTTTTTT.

About this clone: A much larger clone lies a single base off, so this may be a read error. This sequence joins TRBV28 and TRBJ2-7; 10 bases agree with TRBD1. Losses at the gene ends were 6 bases for V and 3 bases for J; bases not matched to a gene: 8. CDR3 size: 15 residues. Germline CDR1 and CDR2: MDHEN and SYDVKM. The CDR3 sequence: CASRLPDRGDYEQYF. The CDR3 region has the DNA TGTGCCAGCAGGCTCCCGGACAGGGGGGACTACGAGCAGTACTTC.

This chain uses TRBV7-2 with TRBJ2-1, with TRBD2 matching over 11 bases. Germline V gives CDR1 SGHTA, CDR2 FQGNSA. V shed 5 bases and J 4 bases; nucleotides not matched to a gene: 7. The CDR3 extends over 16 amino acids. The CDR3 DNA reads as TGTGCCAGCAGCCTTCGGACTAGCGGGTTTTACAATGAGCAGTTCTTC. Amino acid sequence: CASSLRTSGFYNEQFF.

This clone was found a few times. The chain uses TRBV29-1 and TRBJ2-7; D gene ambiguous. Germline assignment: CDR1 SQVTM and CDR2 ANQGSEA. This CDR3 has 12 residues. V gave up 4 bases and J gave up 6 bases, with 13 bases separating them. The CDR3 loop is CSVVVTWGEQYF. CDR3 coding DNA: TGCAGCGTTGTGGTAACCTGGGGCGAGCAGTACTTC.

This sequence joins TRBV21-1 and TRBJ2-5; the table assigns TRBD1, which was not confirmed against the DNA. TRBV21-1 is tagged as a pseudogene. The CDR3 spans 13 residues. CDR3 region: CASRTGGKETQYF. CDR3 nucleotide sequence: TGTGCCAGCAGAACAGGGGGCAAGGAGACCCAGTACTTC.

This clone was counted at least ten times. The V and J genes are TRBV30 and TRBJ2-6; D is undetermined. V shed 2 bases and J shed 0 bases, with 5 bases lying between them. The CDR3 is 14 residues long. CDR1 GTSNPN and CDR2 SVGIG come from the germline V gene (reference sequence). CDR3: CAWSMDSGANVLTF. For the CDR3, the DNA is TGTGCCTGGAGTATGGACTCTGGGGCCAACGTCCTGACTTTC. The full variable domain, its missing parts supplied by reference TRBV30 and TRBJ2-6, is SQTIHQWPATLVQPVGSPLSLECTVEGTSNPNLYWYRQAAGRGLQLLFYSVGIGQISSEVPQNLSASRPQDRQFILSSKKLLLSDSGFYLCAWSMDSGANVLTFGAGSRLTVL.

This clone was seen more than once but under ten times. The rearrangement joins TRBV30 to TRBJ2-5; D is unresolved. In germline, CDR1 is GTSNPN, CDR2 SVGIG (reference sequence). CDR3 size: 12 residues. V was shortened by 5 bases and J by 8 bases, with 15 bases between the two germline ends. The CDR3 DNA follows: TGTGCCTGGGGTCTGGCTTTGGAAACCCAGTACTTC. Its protein is CAWGLALETQYF.

In this sample, this clone turned up a few times. The chain links TRBV5-1 to TRBJ2-1, with D possibly called TRBD1 or TRBD2 (5 bases each). From germline, CDR1 is SGHRS and CDR2 YFSETQ. The ends were cut back, 2 bases at V and 2 bases at J, with 8 bases in the middle. This CDR3 comprises 14 residues. CDR3 residues: CASSLGTPYNEQFF. The CDR3 nucleotides are TGCGCCAGCAGCTTAGGGACGCCCTACAATGAGCAGTTCTTC.

In its sample, this clone was seen many times. Other DNA sequences from this sample encode an identical CDR3 as well. The V call is TRBV7-9, the J call TRBJ2-1; 8 bases fit TRBD2. This CDR3 is 16 amino acids long. Trimming cost V 0 bases and J 2 bases; bases outside gene matches: 3. The germline V gene encodes CDR1 SEHNR and CDR2 FQNEAQ (reference sequence). DNA of the CDR3: TGTGCCAGCAGCTTAGCCCTAGCGGGCACCTACAATGAGCAGTTCTTC. Encoded protein: CASSLALAGTYNEQFF.

This clone was found many times. The chain has TRBV7-2 and TRBJ2-4; possible D gene TRBD1, 6 bases. The CDR3 loop spans 12 amino acids. V gave up 5 bases and J gave up 6 bases, with 8 bases separating them. CDR1 is SGHTA, CDR2 FQGNSA, per germline. Here the CDR3 reads CASSQTGNIQYF. Here the CDR3 DNA reads TGTGCCAGCAGCCAGACAGGAAACATTCAGTACTTC. The entire variable domain, with the rest obtained from reference TRBV7-2 and TRBJ2-4, is as follows: GAGVSQSPSNKVTEKGKDVELRCDPISGHTALYWYRQSLGQGLEFLIYFQGNSAPDKSGLPSDRFSAERTGGSVSTLTIQRTQQEDSAVYLCASSQTGNIQYFGAGTRLSVL.

This clone was found a few times. The chain has TRBV15 and TRBJ2-1; 7 nucleotides agree with TRBD2. V was clipped by 5 bases and J by 5 bases; unmatched bases: 15. CDR1 is LNHNV and CDR2 is YYDKDF in the germline V gene (reference sequence). There are 17 residues in the CDR3. CDR3 in DNA: TGTGCCACCAGCGGAAGGACTAGTCGGTTAGGGGACAATGAGCAGTTCTTC. Encoded protein: CATSGRTSRLGDNEQFF.

This rearrangement joins TRBV7-8 to TRBJ2-4; 7 bases agree with TRBD1. The V segment lost 5 bases and the J segment 1 base; nucleotides outside the gene matches: 8. The CDR3 sequence is 16 residues long. In germline, CDR1 is SGHVS, CDR2 FQNEAQ. CDR3 nucleotide sequence: TGTGCCAGCAGCAAGACAGGGTTAGTGGCCAAAAACATTCAGTACTTC. Its translation is CASSKTGLVAKNIQYF.

This clone was found many times. The chain has TRBV10-3 and TRBJ2-5; 7 nucleotides agree with TRBD1. The V gene end was trimmed by 2 bases and the J gene end by 2 bases; junction bases not matched to a gene: 14. CDR3 length: 18 residues. CDR1 is ENHRY, CDR2 SYGVKD, per germline. This CDR3 reads CAISESYVRDRAQETQYF. The CDR3 bases are TGTGCCATCAGTGAGAGTTATGTTCGAGACAGGGCGCAAGAGACCCAGTACTTC.

The V gene is TRBV7-2, the J gene TRBJ2-5; D is ambiguous. The CDR3 covers 13 residues. Germline V gene data show CDR1 as SGHTA and CDR2 as FQGNSA. V shed 4 bases and J shed 7 bases, with 13 bases lying between them. The CDR3 region is CASSSSEKGTQYF. The CDR3, as DNA: TGTGCCAGCAGCTCCTCGGAAAAAGGGACCCAGTACTTC.